The T cell receptor beta chain under discussion was sequenced for a study of T cell responses to AZD1222 COVID-19 vaccine. About the research overall: Second-dose intervals of approximately 4 or approximately 12 weeks were pooled.

Only a few counts were recorded for this clone. Profiled with immunoSEQ multiplex PCR; TCRdb holds only in-frame clones, not every one. This table has some 150,000 clones, approximately 90% appearing once. Germline CDR1 is SGHDN and CDR2 is FVKESK. CDR3 length: 14 amino acids. Trimming took 4 bases from V and 6 from J, leaving 13 bases between them. Sequenced here: peripheral blood, sampled on day 0 of AZD1222 vaccination. This clonotype was obtained from an adult in good health. The V gene is TRBV14, the J gene TRBJ2-1; maybe TRBD2 (5 bases). CDR3 in amino acids: CASSPTKEVNEQFF. The CDR3 nucleotides are TGTGCCAGCAGCCCCACAAAGGAGGTCAATGAGCAGTTCTTC.